The sequence of this T cell receptor (beta chain) was determined in a study of T cells in Graves' hyperthyroidism and ophthalmopathy. Background on the study: The authors collected peripheral blood at initial diagnosis, before any treatment.

Many counts were recorded for this clonotype. CDR1 MNHEY and CDR2 SMNVEV come from the germline V gene (reference sequence). The CDR3 runs to 16 residues. Trimming at V came to 5 bases and at J to 4 bases, leaving 7 bases not matched to a gene. TCR beta CDR3 region amplification was performed from RNA transcripts. With the HTBI primer set, the TCR CDR3 went through a first round of RT-PCR. A single record per CDR3 protein comes from TCRdb applying MiXCR to the multiplex PCR reads. This sample has about 400,000 distinct CDR3 sequences, with approximately 13% found just once. The chain uses TRBV27 and TRBJ2-3, with 12 bases lining up with TRBD2. The sample taken for sequencing was blood. The origin of this receptor is a young woman with Graves' hyperthyroidism. CDR3 residues: CASSAGTSGQADTQYF. DNA for the CDR3: TGTGCCAGCAGTGCCGGGACTAGCGGGCAGGCAGATACGCAGTATTTT.